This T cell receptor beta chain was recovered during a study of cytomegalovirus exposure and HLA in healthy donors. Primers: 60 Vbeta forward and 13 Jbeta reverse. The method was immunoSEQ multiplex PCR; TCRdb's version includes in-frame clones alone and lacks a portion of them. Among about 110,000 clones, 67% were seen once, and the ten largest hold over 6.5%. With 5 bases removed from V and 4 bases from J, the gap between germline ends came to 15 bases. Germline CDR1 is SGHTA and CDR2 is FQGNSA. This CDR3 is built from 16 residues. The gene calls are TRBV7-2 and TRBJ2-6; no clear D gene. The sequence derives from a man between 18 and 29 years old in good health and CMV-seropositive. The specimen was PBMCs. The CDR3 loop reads CASSPSAAGGANVLTF. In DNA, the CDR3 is TGTGCCAGCAGCCCCTCCGCGGCCGGGGGGGCCAACGTCCTGACTTTC.